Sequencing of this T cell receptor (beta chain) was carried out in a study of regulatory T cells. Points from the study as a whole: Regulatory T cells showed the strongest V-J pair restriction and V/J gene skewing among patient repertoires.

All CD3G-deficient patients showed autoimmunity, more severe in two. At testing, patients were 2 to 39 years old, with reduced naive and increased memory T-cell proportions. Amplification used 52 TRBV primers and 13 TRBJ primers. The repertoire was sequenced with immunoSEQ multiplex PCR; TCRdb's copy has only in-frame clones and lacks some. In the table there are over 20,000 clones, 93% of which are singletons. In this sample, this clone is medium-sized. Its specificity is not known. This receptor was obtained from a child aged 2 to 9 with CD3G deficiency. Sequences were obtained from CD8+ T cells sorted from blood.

The CDR3 loop is CATPRRQPREKLFF. DNA of the CDR3: TGTGCCACCCCGAGGCGACAGCCCCGGGAAAAACTGTTTTTT. The chain is built from TRBV7-9 and TRBJ1-4, with D maybe TRBD1 (5 bases). V lost 10 bases, J lost 8 bases, and 20 bases lay in between. CDR3 length equals 14 residues. Germline CDR1 SEHNR, CDR2 FQNEAQ (reference sequence).